The clone carrying this T cell receptor beta chain was picked up many times. V lost 7 bases to trimming and J lost 6 bases; unmatched junction nucleotides: 12. The CDR3 covers 15 residues. CDR1 is MNHEY and CDR2 is SMNVEV in the germline V gene (reference sequence). Using unique molecular identifiers, the investigators prepared the TCRbeta library. TCRdb recomputed calls from the PCR reads with MiXCR, one row per CDR3 protein. There are under 300,000 distinct CDR3 sequences in the sample; around 10% occur only once, and about 20% lies in the top ten. This sample was included in a study of T-cell reconstitution after alpha-beta-depleted transplantation in children.

The sample consisted of peripheral blood, taken 180 days after TCRalphabeta/CD19-depleted stem cell transplant. The rearrangement joins TRBV27 to TRBJ2-5, with TRBD1 matching 9 bases. This sequence was found in a male patient aged 2 to 9 who had a stem cell transplant for chronic granulomatous disease, so the T cells may come from the graft donor. The CDR3 here is CASKNRDRVVKTQYF. The DNA for the CDR3 is TGTGCCAGCAAAAACCGGGACAGGGTAGTAAAGACCCAGTACTTC.